This T cell receptor beta chain was identified during a study of cytomegalovirus exposure and HLA in healthy donors. Overall study findings and caveats: In a later analysis, productive TCRs from donors in an Asian-associated ancestry cluster reportedly carried fewer N-insertions than the cohort mean.

Trimming at V came to 6 bases and at J to 9 bases, leaving 7 bases not matched to a gene. There are 14 residues in the CDR3. Germline-derived CDR1 and CDR2 are SGHTA and FQGNSA. On this clone itself: What it binds is not known.

Both 60 Vbeta primers and 13 Jbeta primers went into the PCR. Sequencing used immunoSEQ multiplex PCR; TCRdb keeps in-frame clones, though not all of them. The sample has 150,000 to 200,000 clones, about 77% seen once. This chain uses TRBV7-2 with TRBJ2-7, with 14 bases matching TRBD2. The sequencing sample was made of PBMCs. The sequence was obtained from a woman between 40 and 50 years old in good health and CMV-seropositive. CDR3: CASRTSGTSGGQYF. CDR3 in DNA: TGTGCCAGCAGGACATCCGGGACTAGCGGGGGGCAGTACTTC.